This TCR beta chain is drawn from a study of CD8 T cells in Susac syndrome. An amount of RNA that ranged from 0.5 to 1 ug was reverse transcribed with random hexamers. Amplification of TCR beta CDR3 across 54 Vbeta and 13 Jbeta was performed with immunoSEQ multiplex PCR. TCRdb ran MiXCR on the immunoSEQ multiplex PCR reads and lists one entry per CDR3 protein. The table includes around 160,000 distinct CDR3 sequences, approximately 94% detected once. The multiple sclerosis control group comprised treatment-naive patients with stable or active relapsing-remitting disease. While CD8+ and CD4+ T cells were isolated negatively, TEMRA cells were enriched by FACS. This clonotype was picked up one time. The CDR3 runs to 17 residues. V lost 4 bases, J lost 5 bases, and 11 bases stayed unmatched. Germline V gene data show CDR1 as SGHAT and CDR2 as FQNNGV.

The receptor was isolated from a human donor with multiple sclerosis. Sample: CD4+ T cells from PBMCs. The chain recombines TRBV11-2 with TRBJ2-3; 11 bases are a match to TRBD2. The CDR3 spells CASSYRGSGRVGDTQYF. CDR3 in DNA: TGTGCCAGCAGCTATCGGGGTAGCGGGAGGGTTGGAGATACGCAGTATTTT.